These 25 T cell receptor beta chains came from one sample sequenced in a study of T cells in localized non-small cell lung cancer. The method was immunoSEQ multiplex PCR; TCRdb's version includes in-frame clones alone and lacks a portion of them. The data hold 52,000 or so clones, with approximately 83% observed a single time. The sample here was peripheral blood mononuclear cells, taken before any cancer treatment. All receptors come from a man aged 40-75 years with stage III lung adenocarcinoma.

The chain employs TRBV15 and TRBJ2-3; either TRBD1 or TRBD2 may fit D (6 bases each). The CDR3 is 15 residues long. V was trimmed by 4 bases and J by 4 bases, leaving 15 bases between them. Germline CDR1 reads LNHNV; CDR2 reads YYDKDF (reference sequence). The CDR3 coding sequence is TGTGCCACCAGCAAAGGGGGGCAGGGTGCAGATACGCAGTATTTT. It translates to CATSKGGQGADTQYF.

This chain uses TRBV7-9 with TRBJ2-2, with TRBD2 matching 8 bases. V shed 4 bases and J 3 bases; nucleotides not matched to a gene: 16. Germline CDR1 and CDR2: SEHNR and FQNEAQ (reference sequence). This CDR3 contains 19 residues. The CDR3 coding sequence is TGTGCCAGCAGCTCTACCCGGGCCGCGACTAGCGCGTACACCGGGGAGCTGTTTTTT. Amino acid sequence: CASSSTRAATSAYTGELFF.

V gene TRBV9 combines with J gene TRBJ2-2; TRBD2 matches 8 bases. Trimming took 3 bases from V and 5 from J; bases not matched to a gene: 6. This CDR3 has 15 amino acids. Germline assignment: CDR1 SGDLS and CDR2 YYNGEE. CDR3 sequence reads: CASSARGGQTGELFF. In DNA form, the CDR3 reads TGTGCCAGCAGCGCCCGCGGGGGGCAGACCGGGGAGCTGTTTTTT.

V is TRBV29-1 and J is TRBJ2-3, with 8 nucleotides matching TRBD2. Per the germline V gene, CDR1 is SQVTM and CDR2 is ANQGSEA. CDR3 length: 15 amino acids. With V trimmed by 6 bases and J by 3 bases, 11 bases remained unmatched. CDR3 bases: TGCAGCGTAGAATGGGGCCGGGGGGGGACAGATACGCAGTATTTT. This encodes CSVEWGRGGTDTQYF.

The chain employs TRBV11-3 and TRBJ2-4; D may be TRBD2 (6 bases). Germline values: CDR1 SGHNT, CDR2 YENEEA. V was shortened by 5 bases and J by 7 bases, with 9 bases between the two germline ends. This CDR3 has 12 residues. This chain's CDR3 is CASSPRGNIQYF. As DNA, the CDR3 is TGTGCCAGCAGCCCCCGGGGGAACATTCAGTACTTC.

This clone has a single count. The chain couples TRBV4-2 to TRBJ2-1, with 9 bases fitting TRBD2. Per the germline V gene, CDR1 is LGHNA and CDR2 is YNFKEQ. Trimming removed 1 base from V and 4 bases from J; junction bases left unmatched: 5. This CDR3 comprises 16 residues. The CDR3 nucleotides are TGTGCCAGCAGCCAAGGGGCGGGAGGGCCTTACAATGAGCAGTTCTTC. Translated, it gives CASSQGAGGPYNEQFF.

This clone has a single count. This chain joins TRBV5-1 and TRBJ2-1; 11 bases are shared with TRBD2. This CDR3 has 15 residues. The germline V gene has CDR1 SGHRS and CDR2 YFSETQ. Trimming at V came to 2 bases and at J to 7 bases, leaving 5 bases not matched to a gene. CDR3 sequence: CASSFTSGGFNEQFF. The CDR3 DNA reads as TGCGCCAGCAGCTTCACTAGCGGGGGTTTTAATGAGCAGTTCTTC.

The J gene is TRBJ1-2, the V gene TRBV7-9; D is undetermined. There are 11 residues in the CDR3. Germline loops: CDR1 SEHNR, CDR2 FQNEAQ (reference sequence). V lost 6 bases and J lost 3, with 5 bases in between. The CDR3 loop is CASSLDYGYTF. In nucleotides, the CDR3 is TGTGCCAGCAGTCTCGACTATGGCTACACCTTC.

The chain links TRBV6-5 to TRBJ1-1; possibly TRBD1 for D (6 bases). Trimming cost V 2 bases and J 8 bases, with 9 bases left between them. This CDR3 is built from 12 residues. The germline CDR1 and CDR2 sequences are MNHEY and SVGAGI. The DNA of the CDR3 is TGTGCCAGCAGTTACGCGGGGGCCGAAGCTTTCTTT. Translation gives CASSYAGAEAFF.

Only one count was recorded for this clone. This chain links TRBV6-1 with TRBJ2-3; the match to TRBD2 covers 11 bases. Germline values: CDR1 MNHNS, CDR2 SASEGT. J gave up 2 bases and V 6 bases, and 4 bases lay outside the gene matches. The CDR3 is 15 residues long. In DNA form, the CDR3 reads TGTGCCAGCAGCTTAGCGGGAGGGTACACAGATACGCAGTATTTT. Protein product: CASSLAGGYTDTQYF.

The rearrangement uses TRBV7-2 and TRBJ2-1; D gene unclear. V was pared by 2 bases and J by 6 bases, with 11 bases between. Germline V lookup: CDR1 SGHTA, CDR2 FQGNSA. The CDR3 length is 14 residues. The CDR3 region has the DNA TGTGCCAGCAGCTTATCTCCAGTCCTCAATGAGCAGTTCTTC. Translating gives CASSLSPVLNEQFF.

The V call is TRBV4-3, the J call TRBJ1-6; D remains ambiguous. Germline CDR1 LGHNA, CDR2 YSLEER. The CDR3 loop spans 16 amino acids. Between the trimmed V and J ends, which lost 0 bases and 0 bases, there was a span of 6 bases. CDR3 DNA sequence: TGCGCCAGCAGCCAAGATGGGTACTCCTATAATTCACCCCTCCACTTT. Its protein is CASSQDGYSYNSPLHF.

This clone was detected only a few times. V is TRBV6-6 and J is TRBJ2-2; the D gene is possibly TRBD2 (6 bases). There are 15 residues in the CDR3. The V gene's germline CDR1 is MNHNY and CDR2 SVGAGI (reference sequence). V lost 6 bases, J lost 7 bases, and 18 bases lay in between. The CDR3 spells CASRVGGNSGGELFF. The CDR3 region has the DNA TGTGCCAGCAGGGTCGGCGGGAATTCTGGCGGGGAGCTGTTTTTT.

This clone was observed a few times. The chain joins TRBV5-6 to TRBJ2-3; D gene uncertain. Germline CDR1 reads SGHDT; CDR2 reads YYEEEE. Trimming stripped 5 bases from V and 6 bases from J, with 10 bases between. The length of the CDR3 is 12 residues. The CDR3 is CASSSGSDTQYF. Written as DNA, the CDR3 is TGTGCCAGCAGTTCCGGAAGCGATACGCAGTATTTT.

The rearrangement uses TRBV5-6 and TRBJ2-4; D tentatively reads TRBD1 or TRBD2 (6 bases each). Germline assignment: CDR1 SGHDT and CDR2 YYEEEE. The CDR3 contains 15 residues. V lost 2 bases, J lost 0 bases, and 9 bases lay in between. The CDR3 spells CASSFRGAAKNIQYF. CDR3 nucleotide sequence: TGTGCCAGCAGCTTTAGGGGGGCAGCCAAAAACATTCAGTACTTC.

The rearrangement links TRBV11-3 to TRBJ1-3; no reliable D call. Germline loops: CDR1 SGHNT, CDR2 YENEEA. Trimming removed 4 bases at V and 2 bases at J, with 6 bases between. The CDR3 covers 13 residues. The CDR3, as DNA: TGTGCCAGCAGCTCCCCGCCTGGAAACACCATATATTTT. Residues: CASSSPPGNTIYF.

The J gene is TRBJ2-2, the V gene TRBV5-6, with 14 bases identical to TRBD2. J lost 6 bases, V lost 4 bases, and 5 bases had no gene match. The germline V gene encodes CDR1 SGHDT and CDR2 YYEEEE. CDR3 length equals 16 residues. In DNA, the CDR3 is TGTGCCAGCAGCCTGACTAGCGGGGGGGCCTCCGGGGAGCTGTTTTTT. This translates into CASSLTSGGASGELFF.

V is TRBV27 and J is TRBJ2-7; 8 bases are a match to TRBD1. The ends lost 5 bases at V and 4 bases at J; junction bases unmatched: 4. The V gene's germline CDR1 is MNHEY and CDR2 SMNVEV (reference sequence). The CDR3 runs 13 residues. Written as DNA, the CDR3 is TGTGCCAGCAGTGGTACAGGGGGGTACGAGCAGTACTTC. It codes for CASSGTGGYEQYF.

The rearrangement uses TRBV9 and TRBJ2-7; D is possibly TRBD2 (7 bases). The CDR3 totals 14 residues. CDR1 is SGDLS, CDR2 YYNGEE, per germline. V dropped 3 bases and J dropped 0 bases, with 10 bases sitting between them. The DNA of the CDR3 is TGTGCCAGCAGCGCGGGGGGCAGCTCCTACGAGCAGTACTTC. It encodes CASSAGGSSYEQYF. The full variable domain, completed using reference TRBV9 and TRBJ2-7, is DSGVTQTPKHLITATGQRVTLRCSPRSGDLSVYWYQQSLDQGLQFLIQYYNGEERAKGNILERFSAQQFPDLHSELNLSSLELGDSALYFCASSAGGSSYEQYFGPGTRLTVT.

The CDR3 coding sequence is TGCGCCAGCAGCCAAGACGCGACCGCATACGAGCAGTACTTC. Translating gives CASSQDATAYEQYF. This chain links TRBV4-3 with TRBJ2-7, with D hard to call. CDR1 is LGHNA, CDR2 YSLEER, per germline. The CDR3 sequence is 14 residues long. V was trimmed by 0 bases and J by 4 bases, leaving 10 bases between them.

The chain carries TRBV6-6 and TRBJ1-1; TRBD1 might be the D (5 bases). CDR1 and CDR2 from the germline V gene are MNHNY and SVGAGI (reference sequence). Trimming removed 6 bases at V and 5 bases at J, with 13 bases between. This CDR3 has 13 residues. CDR3 residues: CASRPSGGTEAFF. The CDR3 DNA reads TGTGCCAGCAGGCCCTCTGGGGGGACTGAAGCTTTCTTT.

The V call is TRBV7-3, the J call TRBJ2-1, with 10 bases fitting TRBD1. The V gene end was trimmed by 5 bases and the J gene end by 8 bases; junction bases not matched to a gene: 3. Germline loops: CDR1 SGHTA, CDR2 FQGTGA. This CDR3 comprises 13 residues. The CDR3 is CASSLDRGHEQFF. The DNA for the CDR3 is TGTGCCAGCAGCCTCGACAGGGGGCATGAGCAGTTCTTC.

The chain links TRBV7-9 to TRBJ2-5, with TRBD2 matching over 7 bases. This CDR3 spans 14 amino acids. Germline V lookup: CDR1 SEHNR, CDR2 FQNEAQ (reference sequence). The junction had 7 bases not matched to a gene; V was cut back by 4 bases and J by 5 bases. The CDR3 protein is CASSSPRGEETQYF. The CDR3, as DNA: TGTGCCAGCAGCTCCCCCCGGGGGGAGGAGACCCAGTACTTC.

V usage is TRBV5-1 and J usage is TRBJ2-3; 10 bases align to TRBD1. The CDR3 length is 17 residues. J was trimmed by 8 bases and V by 0 bases; bases with no gene match: 12. Germline CDR1 SGHRS, CDR2 YFSETQ. CDR3 amino acids: CASSLVTGTGEEGTQYF. Here the CDR3 DNA reads TGCGCCAGCAGCTTGGTTACCGGGACAGGGGAGGAGGGTACGCAGTATTTT.

This clone was recorded only once. This chain connects TRBV10-3 to TRBJ1-2; D perhaps matches TRBD1 (5 bases). V lost 2 bases, J lost 7 bases, and 17 bases lay in between. The V gene's germline CDR1 is ENHRY and CDR2 SYGVKD. The CDR3 has 15 amino acids. CDR3 protein: CAISEESETVSGYTF. CDR3 nucleotides: TGTGCCATCAGTGAGGAATCAGAGACAGTAAGTGGCTACACCTTC.